Below are 22 T cell receptor beta chains sequenced from a single sample in a study of T-cell memory formation after mild COVID-19. Each CDR3 protein is one row after TCRdb ran MiXCR on the 5' RACE reads. The repertoire holds 250,000 to 300,000 distinct CDR3 sequences, with 7% to 10% as singletons. The material sequenced was PBMCs or a T cell subset sorted from them (not recorded which). The receptors here all came from a man between 18 and 35 years old who had mild COVID-19 (a few samples of this study predate the infection). Cell type and time point are not known.

This chain links TRBV29-1 with TRBJ1-1, with a tentative D call TRBD1 (6 bases). The germline gives CDR1 SQVTM, CDR2 ANQGSEA. This CDR3 region has 13 residues. Deletions cut 3 bases from V and 4 bases from J, with 12 bases between. CDR3 amino acids: CSVESTGGTEAFF. The CDR3 coding sequence is TGCAGCGTTGAGTCGACAGGTGGCACTGAAGCTTTCTTT. The complete variable domain, with remaining parts taken from reference TRBV29-1 and TRBJ1-1, reads SAVISQKPSRDICQRGTSLTIQCQVDSQVTMMFWYRQQPGQSLTLIATANQGSEATYESGFVIDKFPISRPNLTFSTLTVSNMSPEDSSIYLCSVESTGGTEAFFGQGTRLTVV.

This clonotype has ten or more counts. The CDR3 region has the DNA TGTGCCAGCAGCCCCGCCAGGGGGGGACACACCGGGGAGCTGTTTTTT. Its protein is CASSPARGGHTGELFF. V is TRBV7-9 and J is TRBJ2-2; either TRBD1 or TRBD2 may fit D (7 bases each). Germline V gene sequence: CDR1 SEHNR, CDR2 FQNEAQ (reference sequence). The CDR3 covers 16 residues. V was shortened by 5 bases and J by 3 bases, with 16 bases between the two germline ends.

Ten or more counts support this clonotype. The chain links TRBV5-1 to TRBJ2-3; 8 positions agree with TRBD2. The CDR3 is made up of 17 amino acids. CDR1 SGHRS and CDR2 YFSETQ come from the germline V gene. The V and J ends lost 0 bases and 0 bases, in that order; junction bases with no gene match: 6. The CDR3 nucleotides read TGCGCCAGCAGCTTGGGGATTAGCGGGAAAAGCACAGATACGCAGTATTTT. Translated: CASSLGISGKSTDTQYF.

This clonotype was counted between two and nine times. This chain connects TRBV29-1 to TRBJ2-5, with no clear D. Germline CDR1 reads SQVTM; CDR2 reads ANQGSEA. CDR3 length equals 14 residues. Trimming took off 2 bases at V and 2 bases at J, with 12 bases between the two ends. As DNA, the CDR3 is TGCAGCGTTGAATTTCGTGCGACACAAGAGACCCAGTACTTC. Its translation: CSVEFRATQETQYF.

This chain uses TRBV6-6 with TRBJ1-5, with TRBD1 matching 8 bases. This CDR3 comprises 14 residues. V dropped 7 bases and J dropped 6; count of bases not matched to a gene: 8. The germline V gene has CDR1 MNHNY and CDR2 SVGAGI (reference sequence). CDR3: CASTESGGGQPQHF. CDR3 DNA: TGTGCCAGCACCGAATCAGGGGGCGGTCAGCCCCAGCATTTT.

The J gene is TRBJ1-4, the V gene TRBV6-2 or TRBV6-3, with 7 bases aligning to TRBD1. The CDR3 consists of 15 residues. V lost 5 bases, J lost 6 bases, and 9 bases stayed unmatched. Per germline, CDR1 MNHEY and CDR2 SVGEGT. CDR3 in amino acids: CASSTLRGRHEKLFF. The CDR3 nucleotides read TGTGCCAGCAGTACCCTAAGGGGGCGGCATGAAAAACTGTTTTTT.

There are a few counts of this clonotype. The chain combines TRBV5-1 with TRBJ1-1, with unresolved D. Trimming removed 4 bases from V and 7 bases from J, with 20 bases in between. The CDR3 length is 15 residues. Germline CDR1 is SGHRS and CDR2 is YFSETQ. The CDR3 DNA is TGCGCCAGCAGCGACCGGGCCCACCTTGGATTTGAAGCTTTCTTT. Translating gives CASSDRAHLGFEAFF.

This clonotype was found many times. The CDR3: CASSVTGELFF. The CDR3 DNA reads TGTGCCAGCAGCGTCACCGGGGAGCTGTTTTTT. The chain couples TRBV2 to TRBJ2-2; no clear D gene. This CDR3 has 11 residues. The V and J ends lost 6 bases and 4 bases respectively, with 3 bases between them. In germline, CDR1 is SNHLY, CDR2 FYNNEI.

Ten or more counts support this clonotype. J is TRBJ2-1 and V is TRBV7-9; the D gene is possibly TRBD2 (5 bases). V dropped 1 base and J dropped 5 bases, with 18 bases sitting between them. Germline CDR1 SEHNR, CDR2 FQNEAQ (reference sequence). There are 17 residues in the CDR3. The CDR3 is CASSLEGTGRRDNEQFF. The CDR3 DNA is TGTGCCAGCAGCTTAGAGGGTACGGGCCGGCGGGACAATGAGCAGTTCTTC. Full variable domain (missing parts from reference TRBV7-9 and TRBJ2-1): DTGVSQNPRHKITKRGQNVTFRCDPISEHNRLYWYRQTLGQGPEFLTYFQNEAQLEKSRLLSDRFSAERPKGSFSTLEIQRTEQGDSAMYLCASSLEGTGRRDNEQFFGPGTRLTVL.

There are many counts of this clonotype. The chain joins TRBV5-1 to TRBJ2-2; possibly TRBD1 or TRBD2 for D (5 bases each). V lost 7 bases to trimming and J lost 3 bases, with 13 bases between them. From germline, CDR1 is SGHRS and CDR2 YFSETQ. The length of the CDR3 is 14 residues. The CDR3 reads CASGGRTYTGELFF. The CDR3 nucleotides read TGCGCCAGCGGGGGACGGACTTACACCGGGGAGCTGTTTTTT.

In its sample, this clonotype was seen a few times. The J gene is TRBJ1-2, the V gene TRBV15; D might be TRBD1 (6 bases). Trimming cost V 4 bases and J 5 bases, with 14 bases left between them. This CDR3 comprises 14 residues. Germline CDR1 reads LNHNV; CDR2 reads YYDKDF (reference sequence). CDR3 amino acids: CATSTRVTGYGYTF. The DNA for the CDR3 is TGTGCCACCAGCACCCGAGTTACAGGGTATGGCTACACCTTC.

This clonotype was recorded many times. The chain employs TRBV4-1 and TRBJ2-1; 8 nucleotides align to TRBD2. The CDR3 extends over 16 amino acids. Germline V gene data show CDR1 as MGHRA and CDR2 as YSYEKL. After removal of 3 bases from V and 9 bases from J, the junction contained 13 bases not matched to a gene. The CDR3, as DNA: TGCGCCAGCAGCCAGTCACGGGGGGGCCGCTTCAGTGAGCAGTTCTTC. This translates into CASSQSRGGRFSEQFF.

This clonotype was seen repeatedly, ten times or more. The chain recombines TRBV5-6 with TRBJ2-7; D is possibly TRBD1 or TRBD2 (5 bases each). Trimming cost V 3 bases and J 3 bases, with 13 bases left between them. CDR1 and CDR2 from the germline V gene are SGHDT and YYEEEE. The CDR3 totals 14 residues. CDR3 loop: CASSSSGTDYEQYV. The CDR3 region has the DNA TGTGCCAGCAGCTCTTCCGGGACCGACTACGAGCAGTACGTC.

V gene TRBV27 combines with J gene TRBJ1-1; the D gene is possibly TRBD1 (5 bases). Trimming stripped 5 bases from V and 0 bases from J, with 13 bases between. The CDR3 is made up of 15 amino acids. The germline gives CDR1 MNHEY, CDR2 SMNVEV (reference sequence). The CDR3 loop reads CASSPSGRLNTEAFF. The CDR3 nucleotides read TGTGCCAGCAGTCCCTCGGGACGACTGAACACTGAAGCTTTCTTT.

This clonotype was seen at least ten times. The chain joins TRBV6-5 to TRBJ2-7; TRBD1 might be the D (5 bases). Trimming removed 4 bases from V and 7 bases from J, with 8 bases in between. The CDR3 totals 11 residues. Looked up from germline, CDR1 is MNHEY and CDR2 is SVGAGI. CDR3 nucleotide sequence: TGTGCCAGCAGTTCCAACAGGGAGCAGTACTTC. Its translation: CASSSNREQYF.

This clonotype was counted many times. V usage is TRBV12-3 or TRBV12-4 and J usage is TRBJ2-3; tentative D call: TRBD2 (7 bases). Trimming stripped 6 bases from V and 6 bases from J, with 19 bases between. This CDR3 region has 15 residues. The CDR3 region has the DNA TGTGCCAGCAGCCGCAGCGGGACACGCGGCGATACGCAGTATTTT. Its translation is CASSRSGTRGDTQYF.

This clonotype was seen a few times. The chain is built from TRBV5-1 and TRBJ2-2, with D uncertain. V lost 0 bases and J lost 4, with 10 bases in between. Germline V gene lookup returns CDR1 SGHRS and CDR2 YFSETQ. The CDR3 sequence is 15 residues long. In DNA, the CDR3 is TGCGCCAGCAGCTTGGTTGACACGTTCACCGGGGAGCTGTTTTTT. Translation gives CASSLVDTFTGELFF.

This clonotype appeared many times. The gene calls are TRBV5-1 and TRBJ1-4, with 7 positions matching TRBD1. After removal of 0 bases from V and 2 bases from J, the junction contained 4 bases not matched to a gene. The germline CDR1 and CDR2 sequences are SGHRS and YFSETQ. This CDR3 has 16 residues. CDR3 nucleotide sequence: TGCGCCAGCAGCTTGGGCCGAGGGGGCACTAATGAAAAACTGTTTTTT. It encodes CASSLGRGGTNEKLFF.

The chain joins TRBV2 to TRBJ2-3, with TRBD2 matching over 13 bases. V lost 7 bases, J lost 14 bases, and 9 bases stayed unmatched. CDR1 is SNHLY and CDR2 is FYNNEI in the germline V gene. The CDR3 runs 13 residues. The CDR3 sequence: CASIGLAGARRYF. The CDR3 region has the DNA TGTGCCAGCATTGGACTAGCGGGGGCACGGAGGTATTTT.

This clonotype has more than one count but fewer than ten. This chain connects TRBV6-4 to TRBJ2-6, with D uncertain. This CDR3 has 14 residues. The ends were cut back, 8 bases at V and 2 bases at J, with 10 bases in the middle. Germline loops: CDR1 MRHNA, CDR2 SNTAGT. The CDR3 DNA sequence: TGTGCCAGCGCGGCGGCGCCTGGGGCCAACGTCCTGACTTTC. It encodes CASAAAPGANVLTF.

The chain is built from TRBV6-6 and TRBJ1-1; TRBD1 aligns across 9 bases. Per the germline V gene, CDR1 is MNHNY and CDR2 is SVGAGI (reference sequence). Germline trimming cut 3 bases from V and 4 bases from J; bases unmatched to any gene: 3. This CDR3 is 14 amino acids long. DNA for the CDR3: TGTGCCAGCAGTTATACAGGGGGCGGCACTGAAGCTTTCTTT. Its translation: CASSYTGGGTEAFF.

The V and J genes are TRBV6-1 and TRBJ2-1; 8 nucleotides align to TRBD2. Germline CDR1 reads MNHNS; CDR2 reads SASEGT. Unmatched junction bases numbered 3, after V lost 0 bases and J lost 5 bases. This CDR3 has 15 residues. CDR3 loop: CASSEARGANNEQFF. CDR3 DNA sequence: TGTGCCAGCAGTGAAGCGCGGGGGGCGAACAATGAGCAGTTCTTC.